Presented here are 20 T cell receptor beta chains from one specimen sequenced in a study of Graves' ophthalmopathy and Graves' hyperthyroidism. Amplified material comprised TCR beta CDR3 regions derived from RNA transcripts. Investigators did first-round RT-PCR with HTBI primers, then second-round multiplex PCR. TCRdb re-called the multiplex PCR reads with MiXCR, one entry per CDR3 protein. The repertoire includes 450,000 or so distinct CDR3 sequences, around 14% of them detected once, and 9.8% sits in the top ten. Sequenced material: blood. All receptors come from a woman aged 25 to 45 with Graves' ophthalmopathy.

This sequence joins TRBV9 and TRBJ1-6, with TRBD1 matching 9 bases. The germline V gene encodes CDR1 SGDLS and CDR2 YYNGEE. CDR3 length: 16 amino acids. Trimming cost V 3 bases and J 7 bases; bases outside gene matches: 8. This chain's CDR3 is CASSATGGARNSPLHF. DNA of the CDR3: TGTGCCAGCAGCGCGACAGGGGGGGCGAGAAATTCACCCCTCCACTTT.

This clonotype was seen at least ten times. This sequence joins TRBV29-1 and TRBJ1-1; D is undetermined. The V gene's germline CDR1 is SQVTM and CDR2 ANQGSEA. The V end was cut by 3 bases, the J end by 5 bases, with 22 bases between. This CDR3 has 16 amino acids. CDR3 nucleotides: TGCAGCGTTGACCTGAGTCGGAGGGAGAGAGGAACTGAAGCTTTCTTT. It encodes CSVDLSRRERGTEAFF.

The sample holds many counts of this clonotype. The chain recombines TRBV6-2 or TRBV6-3 with TRBJ2-4; 12 bases are a match to TRBD2. The CDR3 has 16 residues. Trimming removed 2 bases from V and 2 bases from J; junction bases left unmatched: 1. CDR1 MNHEY and CDR2 SVGEGT come from the germline V gene. CDR3 amino acids: CASSYGTSGSKNIQYF. The CDR3 nucleotides are TGTGCCAGCAGTTACGGGACTAGCGGGTCCAAAAACATTCAGTACTTC.

The CDR3 region has the DNA TGCAGTGCTGAGAGTATAGGGGTACTCACAGATACGCAGTATTTT. Its protein is CSAESIGVLTDTQYF. The V and J genes are TRBV20-1 and TRBJ2-3; perhaps TRBD1 as D (5 bases). Germline CDR1 DFQATT, CDR2 SNEGSKA (reference sequence). Trimming pared 5 bases from V and 2 bases from J, leaving 17 bases between. The CDR3 covers 15 residues.

In regard to this clonotype: A single base separates this from a much larger clone, so it may be a read error. The J gene is TRBJ2-2, the V gene TRBV29-1; D gene unclear. CDR1 SQVTM and CDR2 ANQGSEA come from the germline V gene. V was pared by 4 bases and J by 3 bases, with 9 bases between. This CDR3 has 13 residues. The CDR3 here is CSVGAPYTGELFF. In nucleotides, the CDR3 is TGCAGCGTTGGGGCTCCTTACACCGGGGAGCTGTTTTTT.

Remarks on this clonotype: A read error is possible here, since a much larger clone lies one base away. J is TRBJ2-7 and V is TRBV20-1, with 9 positions matching TRBD2. Germline V gene sequence: CDR1 DFQATT, CDR2 SNEGSKA (reference sequence). The CDR3 extends over 15 amino acids. Losses at the gene ends were 6 bases for V and 3 bases for J; bases not matched to a gene: 12. The chain's CDR3 is CSARSASGNSYEQYF. DNA for the CDR3: TGCAGTGCCCGTTCAGCTAGCGGGAATAGCTACGAGCAGTACTTC.

This clonotype was found a few times. The rearrangement links TRBV7-9 to TRBJ2-5; the D gene is possibly TRBD2 (5 bases). There are 11 residues in the CDR3. Per germline, CDR1 SEHNR and CDR2 FQNEAQ (reference sequence). The CDR3 region is CVTTGSETQYF. The CDR3 nucleotides read TGTGTAACGACGGGGTCGGAGACCCAGTACTTC.

This clonotype was observed at least ten times. The DNA for the CDR3 is TGTGCCAGCTCAAGCCAACAGGGAAGTGCTTTCTTT. It encodes CASSSQQGSAFF. The chain carries TRBV18 and TRBJ1-1, with D possibly being TRBD1 (6 bases). Per the germline V gene, CDR1 is KGHSH and CDR2 is LQKENI. The germline V and J ends were trimmed by 5 bases and 11 bases, with 15 bases remaining between them. This CDR3 comprises 12 residues.

The sample holds many counts of this clonotype. The genes are TRBV20-1 and TRBJ1-6; D perhaps matches TRBD1 (5 bases). The germline gives CDR1 DFQATT, CDR2 SNEGSKA (reference sequence). Trimming took off 5 bases at V and 10 bases at J, with 21 bases between the two ends. The CDR3 has 15 amino acids. The CDR3 DNA follows: TGCAGTGCTGGGGACCGGGACGGCGCTCGATCACCCCTCCACTTT. Its protein product is CSAGDRDGARSPLHF.

This clonotype was observed many times. The V and J genes are TRBV20-1 and TRBJ2-4, with 8 nucleotides matching TRBD1. From germline, CDR1 is DFQATT and CDR2 SNEGSKA (reference sequence). Trimming cost V 1 base and J 7 bases; bases outside gene matches: 9. This CDR3 comprises 15 residues. The CDR3 DNA follows: TGCAGTGCTAGAGTGGTCGGGGCAGGGGGCAACATTCAGTACTTC. It specifies CSARVVGAGGNIQYF.

This clonotype was detected ten times or more. The CDR3 protein is CASSELTGGSDTQYF. The CDR3 nucleotides read TGTGCCAGCAGTGAGTTAACAGGGGGTTCAGATACGCAGTATTTT. The J gene is TRBJ2-3, the V gene TRBV6-1; 8 nucleotides align to TRBD1. V shed 3 bases, J shed 4 bases, and the junction held 6 bases outside the gene matches. Germline lookup yields CDR1 MNHNS and CDR2 SASEGT. The CDR3 is 15 amino acids.

This clonotype was seen a few times. The rearrangement uses TRBV28 and TRBJ2-5, with D maybe TRBD1 (6 bases). V was shortened by 6 bases and J by 7 bases, with 18 bases between the two germline ends. Per the germline V gene, CDR1 is MDHEN and CDR2 is SYDVKM. The CDR3 extends over 14 amino acids. DNA of the CDR3: TGTGCCAGCAGCCCGGGACAATCAGGCTGGACCCAGTACTTC. It specifies CASSPGQSGWTQYF.

This clonotype has at least ten counts. V gene TRBV15 combines with J gene TRBJ1-1; perhaps TRBD1 as D (5 bases). The V gene lost 1 base and the J gene lost 6 bases, with 9 bases spanning the gap. Looked up from germline, CDR1 is LNHNV and CDR2 is YYDKDF (reference sequence). This CDR3 is 13 amino acids long. The DNA of the CDR3 is TGTGCCACCAGCAGAGTCCGGGGGGCTGAAGCTTTCTTT. Residues: CATSRVRGAEAFF.

This clonotype was found many times. This clone may be a read error of a much larger clone one base away. CDR3 loop: CASSYSLGQAEETKYF. The CDR3 DNA reads as TGTGCCAGCAGTTACTCGCTGGGACAGGCGGAAGAGACCAAGTACTTC. The chain links TRBV6-2 or TRBV6-3 to TRBJ2-5, with 8 bases identical to TRBD1. The CDR3 spans 16 residues. Germline values: CDR1 MNHEY, CDR2 SVGEGT.

The chain is built from TRBV28 and TRBJ1-5; D not resolved. Germline assignment: CDR1 MDHEN and CDR2 SYDVKM. This CDR3 has 15 residues. Trimming left V 6 bases short and J 6 bases short, with 18 bases between. The DNA of the CDR3 is TGTGCCAGCAGCCGGCCGACGGGGTCGATTCAGCCCCAGCATTTT. This sequence encodes CASSRPTGSIQPQHF.

The chain combines TRBV28 with TRBJ2-7; 7 bases map to TRBD2. Trimming cost V 7 bases and J 1 base; bases outside gene matches: 10. Looked up from germline, CDR1 is MDHEN and CDR2 is SYDVKM. The CDR3 runs to 15 residues. This CDR3 reads CASTSRASGSYEQYF. The CDR3 coding sequence is TGTGCCAGCACCTCGCGCGCTAGCGGTTCCTACGAGCAGTACTTC.

This clonotype was observed many times. The chain employs TRBV2 and TRBJ2-7; no clear D gene. Germline V gene lookup returns CDR1 SNHLY and CDR2 FYNNEI. Deletions cut 7 bases from V and 4 bases from J, with 14 bases between. This CDR3 is built from 13 residues. DNA of the CDR3: TGTGCCAGCACCCCAATACGAAGTTACGAGCAGTACTTC. It codes for CASTPIRSYEQYF.

Many counts were recorded for this clonotype. The rearrangement uses TRBV9 and TRBJ1-1, with D possibly matching TRBD1 (5 bases). The germline V gene has CDR1 SGDLS and CDR2 YYNGEE. The CDR3 spans 14 residues. The V gene lost 4 bases and the J gene lost 5 bases, with 15 bases spanning the gap. In DNA, the CDR3 is TGTGCCAGCAGCTCCTCAGGGAGTTCGACTGAAGCTTTCTTT. Translating it yields CASSSSGSSTEAFF. Based on the CDR3 plus reference TRBV9 and TRBJ1-1, the full variable domain is DSGVTQTPKHLITATGQRVTLRCSPRSGDLSVYWYQQSLDQGLQFLIQYYNGEERAKGNILERFSAQQFPDLHSELNLSSLELGDSALYFCASSSSGSSTEAFFGQGTRLTVV.

The V call is TRBV5-1, the J call TRBJ1-3; 12 positions agree with TRBD1. CDR1 SGHRS and CDR2 YFSETQ come from the germline V gene. The CDR3 runs 19 residues. V was clipped by 4 bases and J by 0 bases; unmatched bases: 11. CDR3 amino acids: CASSLGTGGSQSSGNTIYF. The CDR3 region has the DNA TGCGCCAGCAGCCTCGGGACAGGGGGCTCGCAAAGCTCTGGAAACACCATATATTTT.

This clonotype showed up just a few times. The chain has TRBV27 and TRBJ2-7; D gene ambiguous. The CDR3 runs 12 residues. Trimming cost V 4 bases and J 5 bases, with 9 bases left between them. Germline CDR1 MNHEY, CDR2 SMNVEV (reference sequence). The CDR3 region has the DNA TGTGCCAGCAGTTCCTCTTTCAACGAGCAGTACTTC. It translates to CASSSSFNEQYF.